The rows below give T cell receptor beta chains drawn from one sample of a study of T cell changes during pregnancy in multiple sclerosis. The protocol was immunoSEQ multiplex PCR, while the TCRdb copy is restricted to in-frame clones and leaves out a portion. The table includes tens of thousands of clones, more than 75% detected once. Here the sequenced sample was CD4+ T cells from peripheral blood mononuclear cells, taken in the second trimester of pregnancy. The receptor set was obtained from a female donor in good health, enrolled as a control in a pregnancy study. Both conserved end residues are part of each CDR3. D genes are given only for firm matches. Clone size is given for some rows only: seen once, a few or many times, or a class if the clone is expanded.

v_gene	d_gene	j_gene	abundance	CDR3aa	CDR3nt
TRBV4-1	TRBD2	TRBJ2-3	.	CASSQGGWGVAGKQNTDTQYF	TGCGCCAGCAGCCAAGGGGGATGGGGTGTAGCGGGGAAACAGAACACAGATACGCAGTATTTT
TRBV5-8	TRBD2	TRBJ2-3	.	CASSTSGGTTDTQYF	TGTGCCAGTTCAACTAGCGGGGGAACCACAGATACGCAGTATTTT
TRBV10-2	.	TRBJ2-6	.	CASSERKLSGANVLTF	TGCGCCAGCAGTGAGCGCAAGCTCTCTGGGGCCAACGTCCTGACTTTC
TRBV10-3	TRBD1	TRBJ1-5	.	CAISDQGAGNQPQHF	TGTGCCATCAGTGACCAGGGGGCGGGCAATCAGCCCCAGCATTTT
TRBV7-9	TRBD2	TRBJ2-5	.	CASSSRLAVPQETQYF	TGTGCCAGCAGCTCGCGACTAGCGGTCCCCCAAGAGACCCAGTACTTC
TRBV6-5	.	TRBJ1-2	.	CASSSGLSTHGYTF	TGTGCCAGCAGTTCGGGACTAAGCACTCATGGCTACACCTTC
TRBV18	TRBD1	TRBJ1-3	.	CASSPGQGGNTIYF	TGTGCCAGCTCACCGGGACAGGGTGGAAACACCATATATTTT
TRBV6-5	.	TRBJ2-5	.	CASIPQYRQETQYF	TGTGCCAGCATCCCCCAGTACCGCCAAGAGACCCAGTACTTC
TRBV5-8	.	TRBJ2-7	.	CASSFDLEASHEQYF	TGTGCCAGCAGCTTTGACCTGGAGGCTTCCCACGAGCAGTACTTC
TRBV11-2	TRBD2	TRBJ2-1	.	CASSYGYGRAEDEQFF	TGTGCCAGCAGCTACGGTTACGGGAGGGCAGAGGATGAGCAGTTCTTC
TRBV29-1	TRBD1	TRBJ1-4	few	CSALITDRGSEKLFF	TGCAGCGCACTTATAACGGACAGGGGAAGCGAAAAACTGTTTTTT
TRBV2	.	TRBJ1-2	.	CASSETNTNYGYTF	TGTGCCAGCAGTGAAACCAACACCAACTATGGCTACACCTTC
TRBV5-1	.	TRBJ1-6	.	CASRPRGGVNSPLHF	TGCGCCAGCAGACCAAGGGGGGGAGTAAATTCACCCCTCCACTTT
TRBV4-3	.	TRBJ2-1	.	CASSSEQDPYNEQFF	TGCGCCAGCAGCTCGGAACAGGACCCTTACAATGAGCAGTTCTTC
TRBV30	TRBD1	TRBJ1-5	.	CAWRTGLGSNQPQHF	TGTGCCTGGAGGACAGGGCTTGGAAGCAATCAGCCCCAGCATTTT
TRBV7-2	.	TRBJ1-3	.	CASSPHRQVSGNTIYF	TGTGCCAGCAGCCCCCACCGGCAGGTCTCTGGAAACACCATATATTTT
TRBV7-8	.	TRBJ1-1	.	CASSLARGGGELVTEAFF	TGTGCCAGCAGCTTAGCGCGGGGAGGGGGGGAATTGGTCACTGAAGCTTTCTTT
TRBV11-2	.	TRBJ1-2	.	CASSLQTLGGYGYTF	TGTGCCAGCAGCTTGCAAACGCTAGGGGGCTATGGCTACACCTTC
TRBV6-5	.	TRBJ1-1	.	CASSDRNTEAFF	TGTGCCAGCAGTGACAGAAACACTGAAGCTTTCTTT
TRBV19	TRBD1	TRBJ1-6	.	CASSIGTGAISPLHF	TGTGCCAGTAGTATCGGAACAGGGGCTATTTCACCCCTCCACTTT
TRBV5-1	.	TRBJ1-1	.	CASSLYDGDTEAFF	TGCGCCAGCAGCTTGTACGACGGGGACACTGAAGCTTTCTTT
TRBV4-1	.	TRBJ2-3	few	CASSPLQGTDTQYF	TGCGCCAGCAGCCCACTACAGGGAACAGATACGCAGTATTTT
TRBV5-1	TRBD1	TRBJ2-2	.	CASSFEGANTGELFF	TGCGCCAGCAGCTTTGAGGGGGCCAACACCGGGGAGCTGTTTTTT
TRBV6-4	.	TRBJ1-1	.	CASSEQGTNTEAFF	TGTGCCAGCAGTGAACAGGGTACGAACACTGAAGCTTTCTTT
TRBV27	.	TRBJ1-2	.	CASKTAELSGYGYTF	TGTGCCAGCAAGACAGCTGAACTTTCGGGCTATGGCTACACCTTC